The rows below give T cell receptor beta chains drawn from one sample of a study of shared clonotypes between healthy human individuals. Assay: immunoSEQ multiplex PCR; the TCRdb copy retains only in-frame clones and omits some. This table holds more than 400,000 clones, 90% to 96% found once. The sequenced sample was naive CD4+ T cells sorted from blood. These TCRs come from a woman in her 30s in good health. Each CDR3 is given without its conserved first and last residue. A D gene is named only where the DNA matches it firmly.

v_gene	j_gene	d_gene	CDR3aa
TRBV11-2	TRBJ2-3	NA	ASSSRQDTDTQY
TRBV30	TRBJ2-2	NA	AWSALGARRGTGELF
TRBV28	TRBJ1-2	NA	ASMEGRPNGYT
TRBV6-5	NA	NA	ASSYHRASSYEQY
TRBV6-1	TRBJ1-5	TRBD1	ASSGQGRDQPQH
TRBV5-1	NA	NA	ASSGGDRVYEQY
TRBV7-9	TRBJ2-1	NA	ASSFDGGRYNEQF
TRBV10-3	TRBJ1-2	NA	ATGDNLGGYT
TRBV5-4	TRBJ1-1	NA	ASSQGYVRVGNTEAF
TRBV6-6	TRBJ2-7	NA	ASSLAGTEQY
TRBV29-1	TRBJ2-3	TRBD1	SLGQETDTQY